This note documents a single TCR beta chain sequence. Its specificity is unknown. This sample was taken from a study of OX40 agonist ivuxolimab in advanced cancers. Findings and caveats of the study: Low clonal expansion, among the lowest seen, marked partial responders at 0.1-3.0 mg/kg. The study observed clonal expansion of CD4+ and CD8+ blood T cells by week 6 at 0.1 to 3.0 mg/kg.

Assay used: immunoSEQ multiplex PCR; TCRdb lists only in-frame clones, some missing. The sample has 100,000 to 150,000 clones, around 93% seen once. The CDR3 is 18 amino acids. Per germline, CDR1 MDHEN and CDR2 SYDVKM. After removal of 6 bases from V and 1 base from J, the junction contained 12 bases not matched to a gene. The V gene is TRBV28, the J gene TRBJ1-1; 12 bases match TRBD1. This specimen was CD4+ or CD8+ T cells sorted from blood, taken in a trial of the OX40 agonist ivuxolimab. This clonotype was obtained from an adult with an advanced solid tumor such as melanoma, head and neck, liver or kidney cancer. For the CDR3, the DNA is TGTGCCAGCAGCCCTAGTTCGGGACAGGGGGCGAAGAACACTGAAGCTTTCTTT. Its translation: CASSPSSGQGAKNTEAFF.